This T cell receptor beta chain comes out of a study of shared clonotypes between healthy human individuals. Study in general: Three CD4 naive, three CD4 memory, two CD8 naive and one CD8 memory plate were used per donor.

The CDR3 runs to 12 residues. Germline V gene lookup returns CDR1 MDHEN and CDR2 SYDVKM. The V end was cut by 1 base, the J end by 2 bases, with 3 bases between. On this clone: The antigen remains unidentified. The same CDR3 arises from other DNA sequences in this sample as well.

Negatively enriched CD4+ T cells were divided by CD45RA into naive and memory. This table comes from immunoSEQ multiplex PCR, and its TCRdb copy is limited to in-frame clones, with some not included. The table lists approximately 530,000 clones, about 96% of them singletons. Study-wide results and limits: Shared clonotypes across all four donors exceeded non-shared ones in generation probability.

Sequencing was carried out using naive CD4+ T cells sorted from blood. Subset meaning: CD45RA+ positively selected. The clonotype comes from a woman in her twenties or thirties in good health. The J gene is TRBJ2-7, the V gene TRBV28; D is unresolved. The CDR3 nucleotides are TGTGCCAGCAGTTTATTCCCCTACGAGCAGTACTTC. Its translation: CASSLFPYEQYF.